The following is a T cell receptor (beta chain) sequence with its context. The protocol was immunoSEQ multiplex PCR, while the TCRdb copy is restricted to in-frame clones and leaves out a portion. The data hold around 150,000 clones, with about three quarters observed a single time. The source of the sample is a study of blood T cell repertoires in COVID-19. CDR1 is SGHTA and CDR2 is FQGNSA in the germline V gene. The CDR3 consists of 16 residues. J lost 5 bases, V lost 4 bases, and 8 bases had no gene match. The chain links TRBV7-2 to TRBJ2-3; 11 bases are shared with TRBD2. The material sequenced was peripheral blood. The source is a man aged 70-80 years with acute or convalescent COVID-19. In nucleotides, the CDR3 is TGTGCCAGCAGCTCCCTAGCGGGAGGAGGGATAGATACGCAGTATTTT. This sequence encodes CASSSLAGGGIDTQYF.